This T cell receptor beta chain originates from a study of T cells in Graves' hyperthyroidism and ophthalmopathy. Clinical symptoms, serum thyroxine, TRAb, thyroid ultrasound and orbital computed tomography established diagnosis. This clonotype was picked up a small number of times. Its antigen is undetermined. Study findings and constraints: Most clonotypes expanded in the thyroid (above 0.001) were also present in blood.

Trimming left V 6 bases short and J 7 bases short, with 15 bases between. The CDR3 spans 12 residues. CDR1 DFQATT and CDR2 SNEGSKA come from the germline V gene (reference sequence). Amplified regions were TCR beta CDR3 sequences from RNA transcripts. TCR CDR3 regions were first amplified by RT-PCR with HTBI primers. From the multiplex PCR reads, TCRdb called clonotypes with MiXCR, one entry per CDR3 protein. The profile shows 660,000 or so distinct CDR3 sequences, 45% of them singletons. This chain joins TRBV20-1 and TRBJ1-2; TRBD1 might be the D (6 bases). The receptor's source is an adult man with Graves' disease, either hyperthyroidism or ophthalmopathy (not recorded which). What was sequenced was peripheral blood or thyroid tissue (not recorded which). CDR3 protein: CSAVRGAGGYTF. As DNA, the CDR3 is TGCAGTGCCGTACGGGGGGCAGGTGGCTACACCTTC.